The clone carrying this TCR delta chain was observed a handful of times. Its antigen is currently unknown. One junction end disagrees with the germline gene, perhaps due to a read error. Thymocytes were sorted as CD3+ TCRVdelta1+ TCRVdelta2- after alphabeta T cell depletion. The entry originates in a study of Vδ1+ human thymocytes. Whole-study findings and limits: Unlike peripheral blood Vdelta1+ controls, thymic delta-chain sequences included approximately 20% Vdelta2 and few Vdelta3. Thymic TRG and TRD repertoires appeared highly polyclonal, with Gaussian CDR3 length distributions.

The template was reverse-transcribed extracted RNA. CDR3 amplicons came from multiplex PCR with pooled V-gene forward and constant-region reverse primers. TCRdb ran CATT on the multiplex PCR reads. The sample records fewer than 30,000 delta-chain clones, approximately 7% being singletons. Per the germline V gene, CDR1 is TSWWSYY and CDR2 is QGS. The CDR3 contains 19 residues. The specimen was Vdelta1+ gamma-delta thymocytes from the thymus. Sample subset: FACS-sorted CD3+ TCRalphabeta- TCRVdelta1+ TCRVdelta2- thymocytes. This chain links TRDV1 with TRDJ1, with 8 bases lining up with TRDD2. The clonotype originates from a girl under two years old who had congenital heart surgery. In DNA, the CDR3 is TGTGCTCTTGGGGAAGGCCTTCCTAGGCATGGGGGGGCAACCGAAAAACTCATCTTT. Translation: CALGEGLPRHGGATEKLIF.